A selection of T cell receptor beta chains follows, all from one sample in a study of cytomegalovirus exposure and HLA in healthy donors. Measured with immunoSEQ multiplex PCR; TCRdb has only the in-frame clones, and not every one. The table shows fewer than 150,000 clones, with about 74% occurring only once. Material for sequencing was PBMCs. The receptors stem from a middle-aged man in good health and CMV-seronegative. Both conserved end residues are part of each CDR3. D genes are given only for firm matches. Rows may omit the clone size; those that give it use once, few, many or a size class.

>.|few|TRBJ2-5|TRBV10-2
CASSLQVQETQYF
TGCGCCAGCAGTCTTCAGGTCCAAGAGACCCAGTACTTC
>.|.|TRBJ2-5|TRBV7-3
CASSLTPDSFGETQYF
TGTGCCAGCAGCCTAACCCCAGACAGTTTCGGGGAGACCCAGTACTTC
>.|.|TRBJ2-4|TRBV6-6
CASREPKNIQYF
TGTGCCAGCAGGGAGCCCAAAAACATTCAGTACTTC
>.|few|TRBJ1-4|TRBV5-6
CASSWGAGHNEKLFF
TGTGCCAGCAGCTGGGGAGCGGGACACAACGAAAAACTGTTTTTT
>.|.|TRBJ2-7|TRBV19
CASREYGGSSYEQYF
TGTGCCAGTAGAGAATACGGGGGTAGCTCCTACGAGCAGTACTTC
>.|few|TRBJ2-2|TRBV7-9
CASRIGGTGELFF
TGTGCCAGCAGAATAGGGGGCACCGGGGAGCTGTTTTTT
>TRBD1|.|TRBJ2-7|TRBV5-3
CARSLMPGQATYEQYF
TGTGCCAGAAGCTTGATGCCGGGACAGGCAACCTACGAGCAGTACTTC
>.|.|TRBJ2-7|TRBV14
CASSQSISYEQYF
TGTGCCAGCAGCCAATCAATTTCCTACGAGCAGTACTTC
>TRBD2|.|TRBJ2-3|TRBV4-2
CASSPGLVLADTQYF
TGTGCCAGCAGCCCTGGACTAGTTTTGGCAGATACGCAGTATTTT
>TRBD2|few|TRBJ2-3|TRBV10-1
CASSHNPGLGGDTQYF
TGCGCCAGCAGTCATAACCCGGGACTAGGAGGAGATACGCAGTATTTT
>TRBD1|.|TRBJ1-1|TRBV28
CASSLGDRATEAFF
TGTGCCAGCAGTTTAGGGGACAGGGCCACTGAAGCTTTCTTT
>.|.|TRBJ2-3|TRBV5-5
CASSLLDTQYF
TGTGCCAGCAGCTTGCTGGATACGCAGTATTTT
>TRBD2|.|TRBJ2-3|TRBV5-1
CASSPGLAKGDTQYF
TGCGCCAGCAGCCCGGGACTAGCCAAGGGAGATACGCAGTATTTT
>TRBD1|.|TRBJ1-2|TRBV6-1
CASSRQGAEGYTF
TGTGCCAGCAGCCGACAGGGGGCAGAAGGCTACACCTTC
>.|.|TRBJ2-1|TRBV21-1
CASSRPRGNEQFF
TGTGCCAGCAGCCGCCCCAGGGGGAATGAGCAGTTCTTC
>.|few|TRBJ1-5|TRBV19
CASSGTGGHQPQHF
TGTGCCAGTAGTGGGACGGGGGGCCATCAGCCCCAGCATTTT
>TRBD2|few|TRBJ2-2|TRBV7-8
CASSLAGGDTGELFF
TGTGCCAGCAGCCTAGCGGGAGGGGACACCGGGGAGCTGTTTTTT
>.|.|TRBJ1-3|TRBV7-2
CASSFHWAPGNTIYF
TGTGCCAGCAGCTTCCATTGGGCCCCTGGAAACACCATATATTTT
>.|.|TRBJ2-1|TRBV30
CAWSLAFPYNEQFF
TGTGCCTGGAGTTTAGCTTTCCCTTACAATGAGCAGTTCTTC
>TRBD1|.|TRBJ1-2|TRBV4-3
CASSQVPGQALYGYTF
TGCGCCAGCAGCCAGGTTCCGGGACAGGCACTCTATGGCTACACCTTC
>.|.|TRBJ2-3|TRBV6-5
CASSYQGKGDTQYF
TGTGCCAGCAGTTACCAGGGGAAAGGGGATACGCAGTATTTT
>.|.|TRBJ2-2|TRBV2
CASSGIGRARTGELFF
TGTGCCAGCAGTGGGATCGGCAGGGCGAGGACCGGGGAGCTGTTTTTT
>TRBD2|.|TRBJ2-2|TRBV30
CAWSVFYGTRTGELFF
TGTGCCTGGAGTGTTTTTTATGGGACTAGAACCGGGGAGCTGTTTTTT
>TRBD2|.|TRBJ2-1|TRBV29-1
CSVETGGGLAGVWDEQFF
TGCAGCGTTGAAACAGGGGGGGGACTAGCGGGAGTGTGGGATGAGCAGTTCTTC
>.|.|TRBJ2-7|TRBV15
CATSRGQGRAPYEQYF
TGTGCCACCAGCAGAGGGCAAGGGCGGGCCCCCTACGAGCAGTACTTC
>TRBD1|few|TRBJ1-1|TRBV6-1
CASSDVGQFEAFF
TGTGCCAGCAGTGATGTGGGACAGTTTGAAGCTTTCTTT
>TRBD1|.|TRBJ1-2|TRBV27
CASSLGTGGGYTF
TGTGCCAGCAGTTTAGGTACAGGGGGCGGCTACACCTTC
>.|.|TRBJ2-3|TRBV7-8
CASSKLADTQYF
TGTGCCAGCAGCAAATTAGCAGATACGCAGTATTTT
>TRBD2|.|TRBJ2-7|TRBV4-1
CASSQVPSGGPSYEQYF
TGCGCCAGCAGCCAGGTACCCAGCGGGGGGCCTTCCTACGAGCAGTACTTC
>.|.|TRBJ2-2|TRBV11-3
CASSPRGSNTGELFF
TGTGCCAGCAGCCCACGGGGGTCTAATACCGGGGAGCTGTTTTTT
>.|.|TRBJ1-1|TRBV7-9
CATSRGSNTEAFF
TGTGCCACTTCGCGGGGGTCGAACACTGAAGCTTTCTTT
>TRBD1|once|TRBJ1-2|TRBV5-1
CASSPGGTGGGNYGYTF
TGCGCCAGCAGCCCCGGAGGCACAGGGGGCGGTAACTATGGCTACACCTTC
>TRBD1|.|TRBJ2-7|TRBV6-6
CASSYRRTGGGEQYF
TGTGCCAGCAGTTACCGAAGGACAGGGGGTGGTGAGCAGTACTTC
>TRBD1|.|TRBJ2-1|TRBV7-6
CASSPQGGQGYNEQFF
TGTGCCAGCAGCCCTCAGGGGGGACAGGGTTACAATGAGCAGTTCTTC
>.|.|TRBJ2-7|TRBV6-5
CASSYSYSGTGVEQYF
TGTGCCAGCAGTTATTCCTATTCCGGGACTGGTGTCGAGCAGTACTTC
>TRBD1|.|TRBJ2-7|TRBV7-8
CASSLRTGVGEQYF
TGTGCCAGCAGCTTAAGGACAGGAGTAGGCGAGCAGTACTTC
>.|.|TRBJ2-3|TRBV5-6
CASSLALGPSDTQYF
TGTGCCAGCAGCTTGGCCCTGGGGCCCTCAGATACGCAGTATTTT
>.|.|TRBJ1-4|TRBV6-6
CASSVGGSATNEKLFF
TGTGCCAGCAGCGTTGGGGGCTCGGCAACTAATGAAAAACTGTTTTTT
>.|.|TRBJ2-7|TRBV7-2
CASSLETGPYEQYF
TGTGCCAGCAGCTTGGAGACAGGACCTTACGAGCAGTACTTC
>.|few|TRBJ1-6|TRBV9
CASSNHQGNSPLHF
TGTGCCAGCAGCAATCATCAGGGGAATTCACCCCTCCACTTT
>TRBD2|.|TRBJ2-3|TRBV7-9
CASSSGASGISVTDTQYF
TGTGCCAGCAGCTCGGGGGCTAGCGGGATCAGCGTGACAGATACGCAGTATTTT
>.|.|TRBJ1-2|TRBV4-3
CASSQSTGPYGYTF
TGCGCCAGCAGCCAATCAACAGGGCCCTATGGCTACACCTTC
>TRBD1|.|TRBJ2-7|TRBV19
CASSGRVAPGGEQYF
TGTGCCAGTAGTGGAAGAGTAGCTCCAGGGGGCGAGCAGTACTTC
>TRBD2|few|TRBJ2-1|TRBV7-2
CASSLTPGLVYEQFF
TGTGCCAGCAGCTTAACCCCGGGACTAGTCTATGAGCAGTTCTTC
>.|.|TRBJ2-4|TRBV30
CAWSSPAGGYF
TGTGCCTGGAGTTCTCCCGCCGGCGGGTACTTC
>.|.|TRBJ1-1|TRBV30
CAWSPRWTEAFF
TGTGCCTGGAGCCCTCGGTGGACAGAAGCTTTCTTT
>.|few|TRBJ1-5|TRBV10-3
CAISESDTGDQPQHF
TGTGCCATCAGTGAGTCCGACACGGGGGATCAGCCCCAGCATTTT
>.|.|TRBJ2-7|TRBV5-4
CASSLDYGSHEQYF
TGTGCCAGCAGCTTAGACTACGGGTCCCACGAGCAGTACTTC
>.|.|TRBJ2-3|TRBV19
CASSMRASDTQYF
TGTGCCAGTAGTATGAGGGCCTCAGATACGCAGTATTTT
>.|few|TRBJ2-3|TRBV6-5
CASSEWSRTDTQYF
TGTGCCAGCAGTGAATGGTCCAGGACAGATACGCAGTATTTT
>.|.|TRBJ2-5|TRBV4-1
CASSQAAGPQETQYF
TGCGCCAGCAGCCAAGCCGCGGGGCCCCAAGAGACCCAGTACTTC
>TRBD2|.|TRBJ2-3|TRBV11-1
CASESGSIGTDTQYF
TGTGCCAGCGAGAGCGGGAGTATCGGCACAGATACGCAGTATTTT
>.|.|TRBJ2-7|TRBV30
CAWSVREIISIEQYF
TGTGCCTGGAGTGTTAGGGAGATCATATCCATTGAGCAGTACTTC
>TRBD1|few|TRBJ2-2|TRBV13
CASTKKGGQGRTGELFF
TGTGCCAGCACAAAAAAGGGTGGACAGGGGCGCACCGGGGAGCTGTTTTTT
>TRBD1|.|TRBJ1-1|TRBV5-1
CASNLGQIGNTEAFF
TGCGCCAGCAACCTGGGACAGATAGGGAACACTGAAGCTTTCTTT
>TRBD1|.|TRBJ2-1|TRBV7-9
CASSPRTGYNEQFF
TGTGCCAGCAGCCCCCGGACAGGGTACAATGAGCAGTTCTTC
>.|few|TRBJ2-7|TRBV5-8
CASSFKENPYEQYF
TGTGCCAGCAGCTTTAAGGAGAATCCCTACGAGCAGTACTTC
>TRBD2|.|TRBJ2-7|TRBV9
CASSGQVGGVYEQYF
TGTGCCAGCAGCGGCCAGGTGGGAGGGGTGTACGAGCAGTACTTC
>.|few|TRBJ1-2|TRBV19
CASTKALGGLANYGYTF
TGTGCCAGTACCAAAGCCCTCGGAGGTTTGGCTAACTATGGCTACACCTTC